This TCR beta chain was identified in a study of blood T cell repertoires in COVID-19. This clone occurred once. Method: immunoSEQ multiplex PCR; TCRdb's copy keeps in-frame clones and lacks some. The sample records a few hundred thousand clones, roughly 90% being singletons. The CDR3 consists of 15 residues. CDR1 and CDR2 from the germline V gene are LNHNV and YYDKDF (reference sequence). V was clipped by 1 base and J by 2 bases, with 10 bases between them. The V and J genes are TRBV15 and TRBJ2-3; D possibly corresponds to TRBD1 (5 bases). The sequence was obtained from a man aged 18 to 30 who had recovered from COVID-19. Sequenced input: peripheral blood. CDR3 nucleotides: TGTGCCACCAGCAGAGGGACACTACTCACAGATACGCAGTATTTT. Amino acids: CATSRGTLLTDTQYF.